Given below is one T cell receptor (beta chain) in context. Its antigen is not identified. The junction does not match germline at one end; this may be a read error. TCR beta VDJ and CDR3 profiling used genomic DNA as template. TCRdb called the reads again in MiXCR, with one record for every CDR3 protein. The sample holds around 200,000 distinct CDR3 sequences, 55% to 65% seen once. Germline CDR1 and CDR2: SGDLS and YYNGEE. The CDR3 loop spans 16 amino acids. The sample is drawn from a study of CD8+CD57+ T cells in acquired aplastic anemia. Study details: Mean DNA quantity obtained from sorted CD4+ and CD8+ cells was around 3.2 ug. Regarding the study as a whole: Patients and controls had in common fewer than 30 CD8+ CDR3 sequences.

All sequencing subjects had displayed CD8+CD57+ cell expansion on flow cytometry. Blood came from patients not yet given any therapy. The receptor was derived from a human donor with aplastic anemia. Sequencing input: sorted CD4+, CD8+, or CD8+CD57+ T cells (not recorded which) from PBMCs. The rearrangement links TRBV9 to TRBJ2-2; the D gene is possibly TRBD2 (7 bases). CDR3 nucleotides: TGCGCCAGCAGCGTAGGGGAGGGGGGGGGCCGCGGGGAGCTGTTTTTT. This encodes CASSVGEGGGRGELFF.